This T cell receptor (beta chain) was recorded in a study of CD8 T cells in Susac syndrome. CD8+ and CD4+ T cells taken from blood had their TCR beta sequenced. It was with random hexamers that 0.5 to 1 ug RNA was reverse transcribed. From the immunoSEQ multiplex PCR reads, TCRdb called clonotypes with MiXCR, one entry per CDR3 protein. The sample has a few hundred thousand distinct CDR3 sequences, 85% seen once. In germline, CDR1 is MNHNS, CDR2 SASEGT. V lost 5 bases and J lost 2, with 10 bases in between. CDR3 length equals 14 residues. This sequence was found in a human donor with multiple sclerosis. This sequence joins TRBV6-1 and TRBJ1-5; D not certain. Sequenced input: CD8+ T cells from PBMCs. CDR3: CASSSAGGNQPQHF. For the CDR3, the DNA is TGTGCCAGCAGTTCGGCAGGCGGCAATCAGCCCCAGCATTTT.